A single sample gave rise to the 13 T cell receptor beta chains below, sequenced in a study of blood T cells in healthy people across ages. The authors ran a second PCR of roughly 6 to 12 cycles using a sample-barcoded 5' primer and a J-beta primer mix. TCRdb redid the calling of the 5' RACE reads with MiXCR, one entry per CDR3 protein. The sample yields around 800,000 distinct CDR3 sequences, approximately 59% seen once. Sequenced input: blood. These receptor sequences come from a man younger than 40 in good health.

In DNA, the CDR3 is TGTGCCAGCAGCTCTCTGGGCAGTACAGATACGCAGTATTTT. It specifies CASSSLGSTDTQYF. The chain has TRBV5-5 and TRBJ2-3; D is unresolved. Per the germline V gene, CDR1 is SGHKS and CDR2 is YYEKEE (reference sequence). This CDR3 comprises 14 residues. V was clipped by 3 bases and J by 3 bases, with 11 bases between them.

V usage is TRBV6-6 and J usage is TRBJ1-1, with a possible D match to TRBD1 (6 bases). Germline V gene sequence: CDR1 MNHNY, CDR2 SVGAGI (reference sequence). Trimming took 2 bases from V and 0 from J, leaving 10 bases between them. This CDR3 contains 15 residues. The DNA for the CDR3 is TGTGCCAGCAGTTACGACCAGGGGATGAACACTGAAGCTTTCTTT. Translation: CASSYDQGMNTEAFF.

The rearrangement joins TRBV4-2 to TRBJ1-5; unclear D gene. V dropped 0 bases and J dropped 1 base, with 13 bases sitting between them. The CDR3 spans 17 residues. Germline CDR1 and CDR2: LGHNA and YNFKEQ. CDR3 residues: CASSQDQVDSSNQPQHF. The CDR3 nucleotides read TGTGCCAGCAGCCAAGATCAGGTAGATAGCAGCAATCAGCCCCAGCATTTT.

The V call is TRBV9, the J call TRBJ2-1; a weak D match, TRBD1 (5 bases). This CDR3 has 15 residues. In germline, CDR1 is SGDLS, CDR2 YYNGEE. V gave up 7 bases and J gave up 1 base, with 15 bases separating them. CDR3 sequence: CASAWGEESYNEQFF. The CDR3 DNA follows: TGTGCCAGCGCCTGGGGCGAGGAGTCCTACAATGAGCAGTTCTTC.

The V gene is TRBV10-3, the J gene TRBJ2-1; 9 bases agree with TRBD1. Germline-derived CDR1 and CDR2 are ENHRY and SYGVKD. Losses at the gene ends were 5 bases for V and 8 bases for J; bases not matched to a gene: 22. The CDR3 covers 19 residues. In DNA, the CDR3 is TGTGCCATCAGTCCCGGGGGACAGGGAGGATTCACGATATCCGATGAGCAGTTCTTC. It yields the protein CAISPGGQGGFTISDEQFF.

The sample holds a few counts of this clonotype. The chain employs TRBV5-4 and TRBJ2-5, with TRBD1 matching over 7 bases. Losses at the gene ends were 4 bases for V and 5 bases for J; bases not matched to a gene: 8. This CDR3 has 14 amino acids. Germline V lookup: CDR1 SGHNT, CDR2 YYREEE (reference sequence). Here the CDR3 reads CASSDRVLGETQYF. Here the CDR3 DNA reads TGTGCCAGCAGCGACAGGGTTCTTGGGGAGACCCAGTACTTC.

The chain is built from TRBV14 and TRBJ2-2; D is possibly TRBD1 (5 bases). Trimming removed 2 bases from V and 4 bases from J, with 11 bases in between. This CDR3 spans 15 amino acids. Germline CDR1 reads SGHDN; CDR2 reads FVKESK. CDR3 nucleotide sequence: TGTGCCAGCAGCCAACTTCGACAGATCACCGGGGAGCTGTTTTTT. Protein sequence: CASSQLRQITGELFF.

The genes are TRBV11-2 and TRBJ1-2; weak D call: TRBD1 (5 bases). CDR1 is SGHAT, CDR2 FQNNGV, per germline. V gave up 5 bases and J gave up 4 bases, with 17 bases separating them. This CDR3 is 15 amino acids long. CDR3 sequence reads: CASSPGRQGAYGYTF. The CDR3, as DNA: TGTGCCAGCAGCCCTGGCCGGCAGGGAGCCTATGGCTACACCTTC.

The chain carries TRBV6-5 and TRBJ2-7; D uncertain. The length of the CDR3 is 13 residues. CDR1 is MNHEY and CDR2 is SVGAGI in the germline V gene. V lost 0 bases and J lost 2, with 5 bases in between. The CDR3 DNA reads as TGTGCCAGCAGTTACTCAATAACCTACGAGCAGTACTTC. Amino acid sequence: CASSYSITYEQYF.

V is TRBV10-3 and J is TRBJ2-3; D is ambiguous. With 3 bases removed from V and 2 bases from J, the gap between germline ends came to 9 bases. This CDR3 comprises 14 residues. The germline gives CDR1 ENHRY, CDR2 SYGVKD. The CDR3 sequence is CAISDLDATDTQYF. CDR3 DNA: TGTGCCATCAGTGACCTAGATGCCACAGATACGCAGTATTTT.

The rearrangement uses TRBV18 and TRBJ1-1; D unresolved. Trimming cost V 2 bases and J 2 bases, with 12 bases left between them. In germline, CDR1 is KGHSH, CDR2 LQKENI. The CDR3 runs to 15 residues. This CDR3 is CASSPDRPPNTEAFF. Here the CDR3 DNA reads TGTGCCAGCTCACCAGACCGTCCTCCCAACACTGAAGCTTTCTTT.

This clonotype was counted a few times. The V call is TRBV29-1, the J call TRBJ2-1, with D perhaps matching TRBD2 (6 bases). With 6 bases removed from V and 9 bases from J, the gap between germline ends came to 18 bases. Germline loops: CDR1 SQVTM, CDR2 ANQGSEA. The CDR3 contains 13 residues. The DNA of the CDR3 is TGCAGCGTGCGGGACTCCCTGGGCGGTGAGCAGTTCTTC. As protein: CSVRDSLGGEQFF.

CDR3 in DNA: TGCAGTGCTCCTCCGGGACTAGCCTACAATGAGCAGTTCTTC. Its translation: CSAPPGLAYNEQFF. The chain recombines TRBV20-1 with TRBJ2-1; TRBD2 aligns across 8 bases. The germline gives CDR1 DFQATT, CDR2 SNEGSKA (reference sequence). The CDR3 runs 14 residues. Trimming cost V 5 bases and J 2 bases; bases outside gene matches: 5.